The next 28 T cell receptor beta chains were all read from a single sample in a study of cytomegalovirus exposure and HLA in healthy donors. Vbeta (60) and Jbeta (13) primers were used in the PCR. The repertoire was sequenced with immunoSEQ multiplex PCR; TCRdb's copy has only in-frame clones and lacks some. This sample has approximately 140,000 clones, with roughly three quarters found just once. Sequenced input: PBMCs. The receptors come from a woman in her 40s in good health and CMV-seronegative.

V gene TRBV10-3 combines with J gene TRBJ1-1; D unresolved. Germline-derived CDR1 and CDR2 are ENHRY and SYGVKD. The CDR3 spans 14 residues. Trimming pared 4 bases from V and 3 bases from J, leaving 12 bases between. The DNA for the CDR3 is TGTGCCATCAGTGGATCTGAGGAGGACACTGAAGCTTTCTTT. Its translation is CAISGSEEDTEAFF.

This clone was seen a handful of times. The chain links TRBV10-2 to TRBJ2-5; possibly TRBD1 for D (5 bases). V dropped 2 bases and J dropped 1 base, with 5 bases sitting between them. CDR3 length: 13 amino acids. Germline assignment: CDR1 WSHSY and CDR2 SAAADI. DNA for the CDR3: TGCGCCAGCAGTGAGACAGGCCAAGAGACCCAGTACTTC. This gives the protein CASSETGQETQYF.

The rearrangement joins TRBV13 to TRBJ2-3, with a weak D call TRBD2 (6 bases). Germline values: CDR1 PRHDT, CDR2 FYEKMQ (reference sequence). This CDR3 has 14 amino acids. V was trimmed by 3 bases and J by 7 bases, leaving 14 bases between them. CDR3 nucleotide sequence: TGTGCCAGCAGCTTTTCGGGACTCCCAAATACGCAGTATTTT. Translated: CASSFSGLPNTQYF.

V usage is TRBV10-2 and J usage is TRBJ1-5, with D perhaps TRBD1 (5 bases). CDR1 WSHSY and CDR2 SAAADI come from the germline V gene. V was trimmed by 8 bases and J by 1 base, leaving 6 bases between them. CDR3 length: 12 residues. CDR3 residues: CASRGSNQPQHF. CDR3 in DNA: TGCGCCAGCCGGGGGAGCAATCAGCCCCAGCATTTT.

V gene TRBV28 combines with J gene TRBJ2-7; 16 nucleotides line up with TRBD2. V shed 3 bases and J 2 bases; nucleotides not matched to a gene: 13. CDR3 length: 20 residues. Germline loops: CDR1 MDHEN, CDR2 SYDVKM. In DNA form, the CDR3 reads TGTGCCAGCAGTTTTACCGCCGGGACTAGCGGGAGGGCCGATACCTACGAGCAGTACTTC. The encoded protein is CASSFTAGTSGRADTYEQYF.

The chain has TRBV12-2 and TRBJ1-2; whether TRBD1, the table's D call, matches the DNA was not checked. TRBV12-2 is classified as a pseudogene. The CDR3 has 17 amino acids. CDR3: CASRLGDRGIGGYGYTF. The CDR3 nucleotides are TGTGCAAGTCGCTTAGGAGACAGGGGGATAGGGGGCTATGGCTACACCTTC.

The chain is built from TRBV28 and TRBJ2-3; maybe TRBD2 (5 bases). Trimming left V 5 bases short and J 1 base short, with 13 bases between. Germline CDR1 reads MDHEN; CDR2 reads SYDVKM. This CDR3 region has 15 residues. The CDR3 spells CASSDPSRGTDTQYF. The CDR3, as DNA: TGTGCCAGCAGTGATCCCTCGAGGGGCACAGATACGCAGTATTTT.

This rearrangement joins TRBV11-3 to TRBJ2-7, with 9 bases lining up with TRBD1. This CDR3 is built from 19 residues. CDR1 and CDR2 from the germline V gene are SGHNT and YENEEA. V lost 1 base and J lost 0; bases outside the gene matches: 13. CDR3: CASSLVGTGRSLGSYEQYF. The CDR3 nucleotides are TGTGCCAGCAGCTTAGTGGGGACAGGGCGGTCTTTAGGCTCCTACGAGCAGTACTTC.

A few counts support this clone. This chain uses TRBV30 with TRBJ2-5; 9 bases are a match to TRBD1. The V and J ends lost 3 bases and 7 bases, in that order; junction bases with no gene match: 6. Germline CDR1 and CDR2: GTSNPN and SVGIG (reference sequence). The CDR3 loop spans 13 amino acids. CDR3 nucleotide sequence: TGTGCCTGGAGGGACGGGACAGGGACGACCCAGTACTTC. Its protein product is CAWRDGTGTTQYF.

CDR3 in amino acids: CASSYWETSPGYTF. The CDR3 DNA reads as TGTGCCAGCAGTTACTGGGAGACCTCCCCCGGCTACACCTTC. The J gene is TRBJ1-2, the V gene TRBV6-5; D ambiguous. Per germline, CDR1 MNHEY and CDR2 SVGAGI. Trimming took 1 base from V and 8 from J, leaving 14 bases between them. The CDR3 has 14 residues.

In its sample, this clone was seen once. V and J are TRBV28 and TRBJ1-1; D uncertain. From germline, CDR1 is MDHEN and CDR2 SYDVKM. The length of the CDR3 is 11 residues. The V and J ends lost 3 bases and 3 bases respectively, with 2 bases between them. Here the CDR3 reads CASSFDTEAFF. The CDR3 region has the DNA TGTGCCAGCAGTTTCGACACTGAAGCTTTCTTT.

A few counts support this clone. The gene calls are TRBV19 and TRBJ2-7; the D gene is possibly TRBD1 (7 bases). CDR1 is LNHDA and CDR2 is SQIVND in the germline V gene (reference sequence). CDR3 size: 15 residues. Trimming removed 3 bases from V and 2 bases from J, with 14 bases in between. CDR3 loop: CASSMEPGGPYEQYF. In DNA, the CDR3 is TGTGCCAGTAGTATGGAGCCAGGGGGGCCCTACGAGCAGTACTTC.

This chain links TRBV5-4 with TRBJ1-1, with 7 bases matching TRBD1. Germline V lookup: CDR1 SGHNT, CDR2 YYREEE (reference sequence). There are 15 residues in the CDR3. Trimming took 2 bases from V and 1 from J; bases not matched to a gene: 5. CDR3 loop: CASSFPGTENTEAFF. The CDR3 nucleotides read TGTGCCAGCAGCTTTCCTGGGACAGAGAACACTGAAGCTTTCTTT.

The chain links TRBV2 to TRBJ2-5, with D perhaps matching TRBD1 (6 bases). This CDR3 has 14 residues. The ends were cut back, 6 bases at V and 5 bases at J, with 16 bases in the middle. The V gene's germline CDR1 is SNHLY and CDR2 FYNNEI. The CDR3 loop reads CASSQGGIEETQYF. CDR3 nucleotides: TGTGCCAGCAGCCAAGGGGGAATTGAGGAGACCCAGTACTTC.

This chain joins TRBV6-4 and TRBJ2-7; 7 bases are a match to TRBD2. Germline lookup yields CDR1 MRHNA and CDR2 SNTAGT. The J segment lost 0 bases and the V segment lost 6 bases, leaving 8 bases of the junction unmatched. The CDR3 runs 15 residues. The CDR3 coding sequence is TGTGCCAGCAGCGCCCTCGCGGGGGACTCCTACGAGCAGTACTTC. It translates to CASSALAGDSYEQYF.

A note on this clone: The junction shows a germline mismatch at one end, possibly a read error. The chain couples TRBV2 to TRBJ1-3; TRBD1 matches 7 bases. Germline assignment: CDR1 SNHLY and CDR2 FYNNEI. The CDR3 contains 12 residues. CDR3 region: CASSESPGTVNF. The CDR3, as DNA: TGTGCCAGCAGTGAATCCCCAGGGACAGTGAATTTT.

This clone was detected only once. The J gene is TRBJ2-2, the V gene TRBV5-6, with D maybe TRBD1 (6 bases). The CDR3 totals 17 residues. CDR1 is SGHDT and CDR2 is YYEEEE in the germline V gene. The ends were cut back, 3 bases at V and 4 bases at J, with 19 bases in the middle. CDR3 coding DNA: TGTGCCAGCAGCTCTGAAGAGGGACATAAGTTCACCGGGGAGCTGTTTTTT. It translates to CASSSEEGHKFTGELFF.

The V and J genes are TRBV28 and TRBJ2-7, with 10 bases lining up with TRBD2. Germline CDR1 is MDHEN and CDR2 is SYDVKM. This CDR3 region has 16 residues. V gave up 3 bases and J gave up 1 base; unmatched junction bases: 6. The CDR3 protein is CASSFDLAGVSYEQYF. As DNA, the CDR3 is TGTGCCAGCAGTTTTGATCTAGCGGGAGTATCCTACGAGCAGTACTTC.

V gene TRBV2 combines with J gene TRBJ1-5; 9 positions match TRBD1. Germline V gene lookup returns CDR1 SNHLY and CDR2 FYNNEI. CDR3 length equals 16 residues. V lost 4 bases to trimming and J lost 6 bases; unmatched junction nucleotides: 10. CDR3 protein: CASSVEETGGTQPQHF. The CDR3 DNA reads as TGTGCCAGCAGTGTGGAGGAGACAGGGGGGACTCAGCCCCAGCATTTT.

The chain combines TRBV5-1 with TRBJ1-1; D possibly corresponds to TRBD1 (5 bases). Looked up from germline, CDR1 is SGHRS and CDR2 is YFSETQ. The length of the CDR3 is 15 residues. The V end was cut by 1 base, the J end by 1 base, with 11 bases between. The CDR3 sequence is CASSLQGWGNTEAFF. CDR3 in DNA: TGCGCCAGCAGCTTGCAGGGATGGGGGAACACTGAAGCTTTCTTT.

The J gene is TRBJ1-2, the V gene TRBV2, with 9 bases that match TRBD1. With 6 bases clipped from V and 6 bases from J, the junction kept 8 bases outside the gene matches. Per germline, CDR1 SNHLY and CDR2 FYNNEI. This CDR3 comprises 14 residues. The CDR3 sequence is CASSATGGVDGYTF. The CDR3 region has the DNA TGTGCCAGCAGCGCCACAGGGGGCGTGGATGGCTACACCTTC.

CDR3 DNA sequence: TGCAGCGTTGAATGGAAGGGGCCAGGACCCTTCAATTCACCCCTCCACTTT. Encoded protein: CSVEWKGPGPFNSPLHF. The chain recombines TRBV29-1 with TRBJ1-6; perhaps TRBD1 as D (5 bases). V was trimmed by 2 bases and J by 7 bases, leaving 21 bases between them. In germline, CDR1 is SQVTM, CDR2 ANQGSEA. The CDR3 has 17 residues.

The V call is TRBV6-5, the J call TRBJ1-1; the match to TRBD1 covers 7 bases. This CDR3 contains 12 residues. CDR1 is MNHEY, CDR2 SVGAGI, per germline. J gave up 5 bases and V 6 bases, and 3 bases lay outside the gene matches. For the CDR3, the DNA is TGTGCCAGCAGCCGACAGGGTACTGAAGCTTTCTTT. Encoded protein: CASSRQGTEAFF.

CDR3 DNA sequence: TGTGCCAGCAGTCCCCGGGACAGGCGAATAACCTACGAGCAGTACTTC. Protein sequence: CASSPRDRRITYEQYF. The chain joins TRBV28 to TRBJ2-7, with TRBD1 identical over 8 bases. CDR1 MDHEN and CDR2 SYDVKM come from the germline V gene. V shed 5 bases and J 2 bases; nucleotides not matched to a gene: 11. CDR3 length: 16 residues.

The V call is TRBV7-9, the J call TRBJ2-7; D perhaps matches TRBD2 (6 bases). There are 14 residues in the CDR3. CDR1 is SEHNR and CDR2 is FQNEAQ in the germline V gene (reference sequence). Trimming stripped 5 bases from V and 5 bases from J, with 16 bases between. CDR3 in DNA: TGTGCCAGCAGCCAACTTGCCTGGGGGGACGAGCAGTACTTC. Translation gives CASSQLAWGDEQYF.

The chain has TRBV7-6 and TRBJ1-1; 9 bases are shared with TRBD1. The V segment lost 5 bases and the J segment 0 bases; nucleotides outside the gene matches: 1. The CDR3 runs 14 residues. CDR1 and CDR2 from the germline V gene are SGHVS and FNYEAQ. The CDR3 reads CASSDRGLNTEAFF. CDR3 bases: TGTGCCAGCAGCGACAGGGGGTTGAACACTGAAGCTTTCTTT. Full variable domain (remainder filled in from reference TRBV7-6 and TRBJ1-1): GAGVSQSPRYKVTKRGQDVALRCDPISGHVSLYWYRQALGQGPEFLTYFNYEAQQDKSGLPNDRFSAERPEGSISTLTIQRTEQRDSAMYRCASSDRGLNTEAFFGQGTRLTVV.

The chain uses TRBV2 and TRBJ2-3, with 8 bases fitting TRBD1. The V gene end was trimmed by 10 bases and the J gene end by 4 bases; junction bases not matched to a gene: 10. Germline assignment: CDR1 SNHLY and CDR2 FYNNEI. This CDR3 region has 14 residues. The CDR3: CATAGTGEADTQYF. The CDR3 coding sequence is TGTGCCACAGCCGGGACAGGAGAAGCAGATACGCAGTATTTT.

There are a few counts of this clone. The J gene is TRBJ2-7, the V gene TRBV28; maybe TRBD1 (6 bases). This CDR3 is 21 amino acids long. CDR1 MDHEN and CDR2 SYDVKM come from the germline V gene. Trimming shortened V by 3 bases and J by 3 bases, and 33 bases separated the two germline ends. The CDR3 here is CASSFSLTQGLKGDSFYEQYF. As DNA, the CDR3 is TGTGCCAGCAGTTTCTCTTTGACACAGGGCCTCAAGGGGGATAGTTTCTACGAGCAGTACTTC. The full variable domain, in which reference TRBV28 and TRBJ2-7 provide the parts outside the CDR3, is DVKVTQSSRYLVKRTGEKVFLECVQDMDHENMFWYRQDPGLGLRLIYFSYDVKMKEKGDIPEGYSVSREKKERFSLILESASTNQTSMYLCASSFSLTQGLKGDSFYEQYFGPGTRLTVT.